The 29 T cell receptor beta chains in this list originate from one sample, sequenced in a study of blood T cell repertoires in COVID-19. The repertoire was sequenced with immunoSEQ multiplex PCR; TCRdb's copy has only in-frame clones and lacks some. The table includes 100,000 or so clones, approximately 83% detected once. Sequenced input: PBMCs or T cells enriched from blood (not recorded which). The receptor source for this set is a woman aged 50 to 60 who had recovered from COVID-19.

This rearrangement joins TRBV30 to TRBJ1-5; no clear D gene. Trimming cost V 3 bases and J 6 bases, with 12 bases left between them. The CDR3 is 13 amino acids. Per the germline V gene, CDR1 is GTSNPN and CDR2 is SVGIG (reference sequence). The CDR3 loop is CAWRQEAGQPQHF. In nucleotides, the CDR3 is TGTGCCTGGAGGCAGGAGGCCGGTCAGCCCCAGCATTTT.

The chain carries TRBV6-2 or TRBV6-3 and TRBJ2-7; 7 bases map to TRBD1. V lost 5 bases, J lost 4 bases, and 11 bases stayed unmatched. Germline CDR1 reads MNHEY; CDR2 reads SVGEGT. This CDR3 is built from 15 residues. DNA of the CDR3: TGTGCCAGCAGTCCCTGGGGCAGGGGGAATTACGAGCAGTACTTC. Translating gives CASSPWGRGNYEQYF.

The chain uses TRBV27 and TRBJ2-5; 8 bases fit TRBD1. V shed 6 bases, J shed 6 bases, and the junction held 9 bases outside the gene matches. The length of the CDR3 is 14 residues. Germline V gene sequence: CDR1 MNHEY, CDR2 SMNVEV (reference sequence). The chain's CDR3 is CASSPGDRKKTQYF. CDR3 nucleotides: TGTGCCAGCAGCCCCGGGGACAGGAAGAAGACCCAGTACTTC.

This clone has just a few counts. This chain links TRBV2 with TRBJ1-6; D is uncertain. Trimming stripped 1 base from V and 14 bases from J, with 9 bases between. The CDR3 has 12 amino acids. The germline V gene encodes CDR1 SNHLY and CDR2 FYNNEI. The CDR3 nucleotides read TGTGCCAGCAGTGAAGAGGTCGGGGCCCTCCACTTT. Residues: CASSEEVGALHF.

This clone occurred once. CDR3 nucleotides: TGCGCCAGCAGACCAACGGGACTACGGGGGGTCAATGAGCAGTTCTTC. It specifies CASRPTGLRGVNEQFF. This sequence joins TRBV5-1 and TRBJ2-1; 7 positions match TRBD2. The CDR3 sequence is 16 residues long. Per the germline V gene, CDR1 is SGHRS and CDR2 is YFSETQ. V lost 5 bases to trimming and J lost 6 bases; unmatched junction nucleotides: 14. The full variable domain, completed using reference TRBV5-1 and TRBJ2-1, is KAGVTQTPRYLIKTRGQQVTLSCSPISGHRSVSWYQQTPGQGLQFLFEYFSETQRNKGNFPGRFSGRQFSNSRSEMNVSTLELGDSALYLCASRPTGLRGVNEQFFGPGTRLTVL.

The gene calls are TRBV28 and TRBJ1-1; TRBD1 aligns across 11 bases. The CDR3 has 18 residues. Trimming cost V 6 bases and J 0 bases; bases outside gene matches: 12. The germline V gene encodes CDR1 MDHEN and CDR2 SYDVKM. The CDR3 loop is CASSPWGQGVGMNTEAFF. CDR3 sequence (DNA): TGTGCCAGCAGCCCCTGGGGACAGGGGGTCGGCATGAACACTGAAGCTTTCTTT.

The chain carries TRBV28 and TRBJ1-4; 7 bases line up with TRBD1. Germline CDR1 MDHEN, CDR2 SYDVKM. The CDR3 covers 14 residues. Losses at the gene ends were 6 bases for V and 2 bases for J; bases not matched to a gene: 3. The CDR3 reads CASSQGGTNEKLFF. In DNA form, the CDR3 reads TGTGCCAGCAGCCAGGGGGGCACTAATGAAAAACTGTTTTTT.

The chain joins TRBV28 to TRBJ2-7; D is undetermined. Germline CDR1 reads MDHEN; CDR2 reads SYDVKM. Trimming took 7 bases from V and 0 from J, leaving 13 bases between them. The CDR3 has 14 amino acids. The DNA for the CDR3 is TGTGCCAGCATATCGCAAAAAGCCTCCTACGAGCAGTACTTC. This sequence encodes CASISQKASYEQYF.

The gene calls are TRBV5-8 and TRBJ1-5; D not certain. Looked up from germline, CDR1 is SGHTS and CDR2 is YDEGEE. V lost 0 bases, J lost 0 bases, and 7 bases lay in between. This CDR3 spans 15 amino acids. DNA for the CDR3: TGTGCCAGCAGCTTGGGCGGGTATAGCAATCAGCCCCAGCATTTT. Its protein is CASSLGGYSNQPQHF. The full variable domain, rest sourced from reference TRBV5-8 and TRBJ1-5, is EAGVTQSPTHLIKTRGQQATLRCSPISGHTSVYWYQQALGLGLQFLLWYDEGEERNRGNFPPRFSGRQFPNYSSELNVNALELEDSALYLCASSLGGYSNQPQHFGDGTRLSIL.

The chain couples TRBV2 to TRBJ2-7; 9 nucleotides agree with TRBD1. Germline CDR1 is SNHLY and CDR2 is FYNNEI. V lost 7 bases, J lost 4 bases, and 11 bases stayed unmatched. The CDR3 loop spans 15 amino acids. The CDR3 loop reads CASTNGGTGKYEQYF. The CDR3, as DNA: TGTGCCAGCACCAACGGAGGGACAGGGAAATACGAGCAGTACTTC.

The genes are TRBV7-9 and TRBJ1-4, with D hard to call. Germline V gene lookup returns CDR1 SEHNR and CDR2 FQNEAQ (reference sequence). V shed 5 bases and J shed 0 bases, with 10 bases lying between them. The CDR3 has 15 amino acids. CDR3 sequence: CASSPDITTNEKLFF. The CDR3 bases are TGTGCCAGCAGCCCCGACATAACAACTAATGAAAAACTGTTTTTT. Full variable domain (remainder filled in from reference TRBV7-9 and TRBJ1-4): DTGVSQNPRHKITKRGQNVTFRCDPISEHNRLYWYRQTLGQGPEFLTYFQNEAQLEKSRLLSDRFSAERPKGSFSTLEIQRTEQGDSAMYLCASSPDITTNEKLFFGSGTQLSVL.

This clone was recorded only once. The CDR3 nucleotides read TGTGCCAGCAGTTCCACGCTATACTATGGCTACACCTTC. Translation gives CASSSTLYYGYTF. The V call is TRBV7-9, the J call TRBJ1-2, with D unresolved. Germline values: CDR1 SEHNR, CDR2 FQNEAQ (reference sequence). Trimming took 6 bases from V and 3 from J, leaving 11 bases between them. The CDR3 totals 13 residues.

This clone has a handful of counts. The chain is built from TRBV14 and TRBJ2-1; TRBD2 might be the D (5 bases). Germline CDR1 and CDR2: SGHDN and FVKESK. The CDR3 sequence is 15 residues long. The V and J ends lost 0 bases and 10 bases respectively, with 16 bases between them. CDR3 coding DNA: TGTGCCAGCAGCCAAGATGTCCTAGCCGGCCGCGAGCAGTTCTTC. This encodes CASSQDVLAGREQFF.

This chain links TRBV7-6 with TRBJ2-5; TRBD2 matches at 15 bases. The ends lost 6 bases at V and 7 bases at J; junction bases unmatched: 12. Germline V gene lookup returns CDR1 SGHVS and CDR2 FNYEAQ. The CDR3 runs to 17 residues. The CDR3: CASRGTSGRSEQTTQYF. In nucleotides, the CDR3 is TGTGCCAGCAGGGGGACTAGCGGGAGGAGTGAGCAGACGACCCAGTACTTC.

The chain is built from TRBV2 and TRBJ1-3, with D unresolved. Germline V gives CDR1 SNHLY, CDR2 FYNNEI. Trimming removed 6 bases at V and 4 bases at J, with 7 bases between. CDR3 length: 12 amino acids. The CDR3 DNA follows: TGTGCCAGCAGGCCGGGAGGAAACACCATATATTTT. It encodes CASRPGGNTIYF.

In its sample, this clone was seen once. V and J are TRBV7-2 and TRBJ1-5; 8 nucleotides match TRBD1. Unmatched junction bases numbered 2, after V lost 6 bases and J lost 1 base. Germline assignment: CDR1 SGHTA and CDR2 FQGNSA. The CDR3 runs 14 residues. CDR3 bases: TGTGCCAGCAGTACAGGGGGAAGCAATCAGCCCCAGCATTTT. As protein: CASSTGGSNQPQHF. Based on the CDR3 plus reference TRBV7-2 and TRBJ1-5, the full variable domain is GAGVSQSPSNKVTEKGKDVELRCDPISGHTALYWYRQSLGQGLEFLIYFQGNSAPDKSGLPSDRFSAERTGGSVSTLTIQRTQQEDSAVYLCASSTGGSNQPQHFGDGTRLSIL.

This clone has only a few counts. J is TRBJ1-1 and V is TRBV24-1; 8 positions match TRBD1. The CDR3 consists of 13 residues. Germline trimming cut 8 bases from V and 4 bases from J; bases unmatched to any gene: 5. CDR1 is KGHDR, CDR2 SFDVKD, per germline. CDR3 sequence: CATKGQGGTEAFF. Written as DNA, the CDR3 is TGTGCCACCAAAGGACAGGGTGGCACTGAAGCTTTCTTT.

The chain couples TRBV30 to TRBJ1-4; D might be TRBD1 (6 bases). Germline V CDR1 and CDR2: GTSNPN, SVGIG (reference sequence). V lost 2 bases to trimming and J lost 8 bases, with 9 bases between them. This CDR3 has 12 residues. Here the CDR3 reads CAWSSDREKLFF. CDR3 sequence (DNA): TGTGCCTGGAGTTCCGACAGGGAAAAACTGTTTTTT.

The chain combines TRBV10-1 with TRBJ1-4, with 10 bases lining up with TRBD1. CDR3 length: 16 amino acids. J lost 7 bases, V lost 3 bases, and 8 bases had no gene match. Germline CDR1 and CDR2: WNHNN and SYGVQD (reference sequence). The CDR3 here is CASSDFCGTGVEKLFF. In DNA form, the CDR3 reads TGCGCCAGCAGTGATTTTTGTGGGACAGGGGTTGAAAAACTGTTTTTT.

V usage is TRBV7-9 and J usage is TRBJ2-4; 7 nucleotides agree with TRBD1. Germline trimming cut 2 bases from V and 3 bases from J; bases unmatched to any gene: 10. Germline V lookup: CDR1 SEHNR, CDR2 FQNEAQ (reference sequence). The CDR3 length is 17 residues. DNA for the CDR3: TGTGCCAGCAGCTTATTCCGGGGACAGTCTGACAAAAACATTCAGTACTTC. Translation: CASSLFRGQSDKNIQYF.

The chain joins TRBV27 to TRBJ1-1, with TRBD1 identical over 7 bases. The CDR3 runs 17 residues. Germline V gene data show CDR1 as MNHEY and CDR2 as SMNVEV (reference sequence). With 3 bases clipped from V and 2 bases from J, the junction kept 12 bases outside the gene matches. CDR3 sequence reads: CASSFLLLRGLNTEAFF. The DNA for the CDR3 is TGTGCCAGCAGTTTTCTTCTCCTGAGGGGGCTAAACACTGAAGCTTTCTTT.

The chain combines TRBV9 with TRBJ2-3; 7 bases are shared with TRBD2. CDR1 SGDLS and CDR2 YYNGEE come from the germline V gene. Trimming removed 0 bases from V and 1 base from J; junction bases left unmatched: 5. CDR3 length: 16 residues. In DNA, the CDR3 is TGTGCCAGCAGCGTAGGGGAGGGGCAACGCACAGATACGCAGTATTTT. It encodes CASSVGEGQRTDTQYF.

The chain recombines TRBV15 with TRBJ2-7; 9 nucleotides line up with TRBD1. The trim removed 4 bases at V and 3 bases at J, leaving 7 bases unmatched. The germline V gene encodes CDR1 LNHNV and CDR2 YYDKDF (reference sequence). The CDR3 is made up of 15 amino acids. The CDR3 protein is CATSIALTGGYEQYF. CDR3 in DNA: TGTGCCACCAGCATAGCCTTGACAGGGGGCTACGAGCAGTACTTC. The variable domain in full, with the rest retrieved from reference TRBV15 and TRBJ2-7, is DAMVIQNPRYQVTQFGKPVTLSCSQTLNHNVMYWYQQKSSQAPKLLFHYYDKDFNNEADTPDNFQSRRPNTSFCFLDIRSPGLGDTAMYLCATSIALTGGYEQYFGPGTRLTVT.

CDR3 residues: CASRLGYNEQFF. The DNA of the CDR3 is TGTGCCAGCAGACTAGGGTACAATGAGCAGTTCTTC. This sequence joins TRBV2 and TRBJ2-1, with a tentative D call TRBD2 (5 bases). From germline, CDR1 is SNHLY and CDR2 FYNNEI. V was clipped by 6 bases and J by 4 bases, with 7 bases between them. The CDR3 length is 12 residues. The variable domain in full, completed from reference TRBV2 and TRBJ2-1, reads EPEVTQTPSHQVTQMGQEVILRCVPISNHLYFYWYRQILGQKVEFLVSFYNNEISEKSEIFDDQFSVERPDGSNFTLKIRSTKLEDSAMYFCASRLGYNEQFFGPGTRLTVL.

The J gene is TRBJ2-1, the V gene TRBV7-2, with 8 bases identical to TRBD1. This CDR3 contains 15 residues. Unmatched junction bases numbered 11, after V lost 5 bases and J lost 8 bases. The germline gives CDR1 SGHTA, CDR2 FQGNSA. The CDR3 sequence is CASSNQARGQYEQFF. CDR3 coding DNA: TGTGCCAGCAGCAATCAGGCCAGGGGGCAGTATGAGCAGTTCTTC.

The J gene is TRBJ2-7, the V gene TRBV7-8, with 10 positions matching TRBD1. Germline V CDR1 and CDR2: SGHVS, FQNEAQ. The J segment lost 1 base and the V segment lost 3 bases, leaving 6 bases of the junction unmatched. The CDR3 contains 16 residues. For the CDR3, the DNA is TGTGCCAGCAGCTTTGAGGGACAGGGGTTATCCTACGAGCAGTACTTC. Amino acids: CASSFEGQGLSYEQYF.

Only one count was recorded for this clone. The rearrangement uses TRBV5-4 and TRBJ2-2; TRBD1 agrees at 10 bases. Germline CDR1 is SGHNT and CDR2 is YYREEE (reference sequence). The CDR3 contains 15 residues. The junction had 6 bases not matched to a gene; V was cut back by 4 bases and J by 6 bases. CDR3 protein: CASSPTGGAAGELFF. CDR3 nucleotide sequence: TGTGCCAGCAGCCCGACAGGGGGCGCGGCCGGGGAGCTGTTTTTT.

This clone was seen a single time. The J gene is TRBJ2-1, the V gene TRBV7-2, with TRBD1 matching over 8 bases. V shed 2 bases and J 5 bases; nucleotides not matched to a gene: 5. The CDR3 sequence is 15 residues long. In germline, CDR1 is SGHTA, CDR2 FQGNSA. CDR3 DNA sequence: TGTGCCAGCAGCTTAACGGGACAGGCACACAATGAGCAGTTCTTC. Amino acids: CASSLTGQAHNEQFF.

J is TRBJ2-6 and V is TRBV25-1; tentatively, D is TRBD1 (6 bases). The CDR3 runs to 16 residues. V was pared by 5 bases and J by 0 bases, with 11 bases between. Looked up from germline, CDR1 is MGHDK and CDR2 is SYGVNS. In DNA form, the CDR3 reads TGTGCCAGCAGTCTAGGGGGAGTCTCTGGGGCCAACGTCCTGACTTTC. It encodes CASSLGGVSGANVLTF.